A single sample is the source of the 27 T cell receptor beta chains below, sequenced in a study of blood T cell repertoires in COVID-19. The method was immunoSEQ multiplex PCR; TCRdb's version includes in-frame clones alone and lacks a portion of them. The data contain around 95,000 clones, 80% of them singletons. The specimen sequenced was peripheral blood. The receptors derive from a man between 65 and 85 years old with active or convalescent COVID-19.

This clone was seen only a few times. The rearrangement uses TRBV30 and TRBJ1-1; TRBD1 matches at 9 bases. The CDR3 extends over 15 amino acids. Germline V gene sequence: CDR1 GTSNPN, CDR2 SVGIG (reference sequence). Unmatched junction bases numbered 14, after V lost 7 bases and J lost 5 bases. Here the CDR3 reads CASSLGTGRDTEAFF. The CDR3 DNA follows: TGTGCCTCCTCCTTAGGGACAGGGAGGGATACTGAAGCTTTCTTT.

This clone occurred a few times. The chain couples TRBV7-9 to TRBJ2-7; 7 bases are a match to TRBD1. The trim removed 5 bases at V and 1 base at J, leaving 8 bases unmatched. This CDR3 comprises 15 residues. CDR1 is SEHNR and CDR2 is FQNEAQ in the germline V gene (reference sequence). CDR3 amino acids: CASSKTGQRSYEQYF. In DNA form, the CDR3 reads TGTGCCAGCAGCAAGACAGGGCAGAGGTCCTACGAGCAGTACTTC.

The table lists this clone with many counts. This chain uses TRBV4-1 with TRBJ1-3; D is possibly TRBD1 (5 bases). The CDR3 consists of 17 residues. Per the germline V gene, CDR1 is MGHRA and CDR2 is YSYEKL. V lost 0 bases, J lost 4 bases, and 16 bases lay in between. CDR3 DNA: TGCGCCAGCAGCCAAGAGCAGGGATTGGCCATAGGAAACACCATATATTTT. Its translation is CASSQEQGLAIGNTIYF.

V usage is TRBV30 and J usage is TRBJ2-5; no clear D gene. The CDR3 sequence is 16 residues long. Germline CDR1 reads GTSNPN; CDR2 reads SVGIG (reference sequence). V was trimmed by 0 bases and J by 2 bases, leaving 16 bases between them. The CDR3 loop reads CAWSVLPPPLQETQYF. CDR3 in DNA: TGTGCCTGGAGTGTACTTCCCCCCCCGCTTCAAGAGACCCAGTACTTC.

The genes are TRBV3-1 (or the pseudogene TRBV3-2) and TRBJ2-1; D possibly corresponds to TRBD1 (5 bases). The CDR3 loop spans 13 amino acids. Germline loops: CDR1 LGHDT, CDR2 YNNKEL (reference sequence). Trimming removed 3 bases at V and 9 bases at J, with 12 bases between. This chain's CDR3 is CASSQLLRGEQFF. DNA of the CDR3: TGTGCCAGCAGCCAGCTCCTTAGGGGTGAGCAGTTCTTC.

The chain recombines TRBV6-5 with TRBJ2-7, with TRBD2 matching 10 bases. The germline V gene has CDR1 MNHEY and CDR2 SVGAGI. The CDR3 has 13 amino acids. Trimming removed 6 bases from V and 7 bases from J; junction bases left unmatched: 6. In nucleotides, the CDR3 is TGTGCCAGCAGCACTAGCGGGGTTCGTGAGCAGTACTTC. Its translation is CASSTSGVREQYF.

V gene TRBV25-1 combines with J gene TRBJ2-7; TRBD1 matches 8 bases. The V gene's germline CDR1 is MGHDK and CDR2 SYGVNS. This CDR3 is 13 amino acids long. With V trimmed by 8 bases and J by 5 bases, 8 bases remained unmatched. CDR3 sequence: CASSRQGKNEQYF. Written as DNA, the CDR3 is TGTGCCAGCTCTAGACAGGGGAAAAACGAGCAGTACTTC.

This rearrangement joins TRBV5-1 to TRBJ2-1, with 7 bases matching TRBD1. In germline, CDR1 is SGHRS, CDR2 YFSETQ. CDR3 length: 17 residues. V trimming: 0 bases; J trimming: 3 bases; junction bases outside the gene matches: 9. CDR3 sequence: CASSLVFRDRFYNEQFF. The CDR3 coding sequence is TGCGCCAGCAGCTTGGTGTTTCGGGACAGATTCTACAATGAGCAGTTCTTC.

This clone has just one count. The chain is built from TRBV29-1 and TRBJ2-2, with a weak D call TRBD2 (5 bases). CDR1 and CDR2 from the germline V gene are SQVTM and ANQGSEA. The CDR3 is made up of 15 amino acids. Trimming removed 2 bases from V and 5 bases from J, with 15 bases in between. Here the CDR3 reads CSVELARGFTGELFF. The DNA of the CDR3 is TGCAGCGTTGAACTAGCTCGAGGGTTTACCGGGGAGCTGTTTTTT.

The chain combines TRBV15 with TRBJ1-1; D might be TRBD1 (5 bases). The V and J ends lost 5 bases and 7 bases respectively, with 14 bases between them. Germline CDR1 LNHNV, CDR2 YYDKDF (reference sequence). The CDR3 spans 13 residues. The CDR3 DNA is TGTGCCACCAGCGCGGGGCAGCGAATTGAAGCTTTCTTT. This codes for CATSAGQRIEAFF.

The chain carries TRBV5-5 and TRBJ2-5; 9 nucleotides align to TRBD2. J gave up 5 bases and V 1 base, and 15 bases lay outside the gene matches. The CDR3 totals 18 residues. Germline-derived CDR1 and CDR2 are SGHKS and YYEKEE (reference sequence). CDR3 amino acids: CASSLLGTLAGEGETQYF. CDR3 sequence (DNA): TGTGCCAGCAGCTTGCTCGGGACACTAGCGGGCGAGGGGGAGACCCAGTACTTC.

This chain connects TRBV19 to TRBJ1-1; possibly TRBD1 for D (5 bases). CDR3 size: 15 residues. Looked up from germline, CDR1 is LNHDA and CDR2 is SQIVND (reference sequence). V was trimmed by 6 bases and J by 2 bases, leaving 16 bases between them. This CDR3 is CASSEGLLLNTEAFF. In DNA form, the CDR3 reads TGTGCCAGTAGCGAGGGACTTCTGCTCAACACTGAAGCTTTCTTT.

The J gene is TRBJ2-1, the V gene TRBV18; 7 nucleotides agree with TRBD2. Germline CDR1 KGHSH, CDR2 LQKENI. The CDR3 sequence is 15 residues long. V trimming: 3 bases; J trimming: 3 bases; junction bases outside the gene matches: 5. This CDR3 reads CASSPDGLDYNEQFF. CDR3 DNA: TGTGCCAGCTCACCGGACGGACTAGACTACAATGAGCAGTTCTTC.

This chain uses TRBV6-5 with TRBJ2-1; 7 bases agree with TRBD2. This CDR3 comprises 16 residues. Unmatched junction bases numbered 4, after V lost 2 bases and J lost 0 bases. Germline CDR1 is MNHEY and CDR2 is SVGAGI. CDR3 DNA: TGTGCCAGCAGTTACGTCGGCGGGGGCTCCTACAATGAGCAGTTCTTC. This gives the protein CASSYVGGGSYNEQFF.

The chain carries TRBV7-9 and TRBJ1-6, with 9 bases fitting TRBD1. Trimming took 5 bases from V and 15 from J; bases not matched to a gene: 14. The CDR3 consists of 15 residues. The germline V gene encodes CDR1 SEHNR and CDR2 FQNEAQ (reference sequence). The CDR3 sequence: CASSPQGATPTILHF. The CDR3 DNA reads TGTGCCAGCAGCCCACAGGGGGCGACCCCTACTATCCTCCACTTT.

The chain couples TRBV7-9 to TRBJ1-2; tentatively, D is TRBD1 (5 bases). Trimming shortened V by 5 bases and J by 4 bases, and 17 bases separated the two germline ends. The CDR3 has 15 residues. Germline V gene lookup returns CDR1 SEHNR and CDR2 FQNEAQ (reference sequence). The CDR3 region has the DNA TGTGCCAGCAGCACCGGCGGGACCGATTCCTATGGCTACACCTTC. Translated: CASSTGGTDSYGYTF.

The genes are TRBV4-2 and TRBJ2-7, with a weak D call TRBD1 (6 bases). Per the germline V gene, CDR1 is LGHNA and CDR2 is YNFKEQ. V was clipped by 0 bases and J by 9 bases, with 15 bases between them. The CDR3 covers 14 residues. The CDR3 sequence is CASSQDWGPVGQYF. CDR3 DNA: TGTGCCAGCAGCCAAGATTGGGGGCCGGTGGGGCAGTACTTC.

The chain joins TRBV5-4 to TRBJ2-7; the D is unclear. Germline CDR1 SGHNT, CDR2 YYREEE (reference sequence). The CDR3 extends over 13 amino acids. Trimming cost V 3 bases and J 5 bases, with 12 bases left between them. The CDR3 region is CASSYPGRDEQYF. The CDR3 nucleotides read TGTGCCAGCAGCTACCCCGGCCGGGACGAGCAGTACTTC.

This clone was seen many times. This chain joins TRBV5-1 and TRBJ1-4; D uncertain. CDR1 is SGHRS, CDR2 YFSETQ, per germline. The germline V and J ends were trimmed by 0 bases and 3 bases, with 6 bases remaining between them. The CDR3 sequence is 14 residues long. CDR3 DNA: TGCGCCAGCAGCTTGGGCGATCCTAATGAAAAACTGTTTTTT. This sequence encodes CASSLGDPNEKLFF. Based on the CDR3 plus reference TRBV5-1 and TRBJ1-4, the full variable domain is KAGVTQTPRYLIKTRGQQVTLSCSPISGHRSVSWYQQTPGQGLQFLFEYFSETQRNKGNFPGRFSGRQFSNSRSEMNVSTLELGDSALYLCASSLGDPNEKLFFGSGTQLSVL.

The CDR3 nucleotides read TGTGCCAGCAGCCCCTCCGGTAGGGGGTACGAGCAGTACTTC. Translating it yields CASSPSGRGYEQYF. V and J are TRBV7-2 and TRBJ2-7, with D possibly matching TRBD1 (6 bases). This CDR3 has 14 amino acids. CDR1 and CDR2 from the germline V gene are SGHTA and FQGNSA. V was cut by 5 bases and J by 4 bases, with 15 bases left in between.

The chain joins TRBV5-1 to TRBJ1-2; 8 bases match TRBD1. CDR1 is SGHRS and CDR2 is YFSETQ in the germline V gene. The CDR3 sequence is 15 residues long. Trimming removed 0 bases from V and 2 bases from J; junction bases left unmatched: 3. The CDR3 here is CASSLEAGGNYGYTF. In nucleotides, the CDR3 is TGCGCCAGCAGCTTGGAGGCAGGGGGCAACTATGGCTACACCTTC.

The CDR3 DNA is TGTGCCAGCCGCCCTGGGACAGGGCGCACCTCCGGCTACGAGCAGTACTTC. Its translation is CASRPGTGRTSGYEQYF. The genes are TRBV5-4 and TRBJ2-7, with TRBD1 identical over 9 bases. Per the germline V gene, CDR1 is SGHNT and CDR2 is YYREEE (reference sequence). The CDR3 has 17 amino acids. With V trimmed by 7 bases and J by 3 bases, 17 bases remained unmatched.

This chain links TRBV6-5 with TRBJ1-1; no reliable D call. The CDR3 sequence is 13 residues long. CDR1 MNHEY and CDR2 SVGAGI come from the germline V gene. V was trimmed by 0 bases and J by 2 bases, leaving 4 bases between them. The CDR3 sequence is CASSYSTNTEAFF. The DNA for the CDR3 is TGTGCCAGCAGTTACTCGACAAACACTGAAGCTTTCTTT.

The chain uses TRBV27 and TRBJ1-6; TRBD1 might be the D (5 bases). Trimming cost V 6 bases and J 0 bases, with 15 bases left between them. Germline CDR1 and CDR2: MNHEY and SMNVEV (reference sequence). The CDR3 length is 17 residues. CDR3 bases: TGTGCCAGCAGCCTGTCAGACAGTGTCTCCTATAATTCACCCCTCCACTTT. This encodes CASSLSDSVSYNSPLHF.

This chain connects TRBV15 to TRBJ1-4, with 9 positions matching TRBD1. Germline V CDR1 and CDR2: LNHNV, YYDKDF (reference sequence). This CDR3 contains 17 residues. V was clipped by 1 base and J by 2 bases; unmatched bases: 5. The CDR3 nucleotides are TGTGCCACCAGCAGAGGACAGGGGGAAGGGACTAATGAAAAACTGTTTTTT. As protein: CATSRGQGEGTNEKLFF.

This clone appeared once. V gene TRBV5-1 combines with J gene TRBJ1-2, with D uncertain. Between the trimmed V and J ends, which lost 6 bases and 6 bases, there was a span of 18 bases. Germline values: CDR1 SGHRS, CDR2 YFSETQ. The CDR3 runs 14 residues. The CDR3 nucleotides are TGCGCCAGCACCCCCGGCGCGGGGTTGGATGGCTACACCTTC. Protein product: CASTPGAGLDGYTF.

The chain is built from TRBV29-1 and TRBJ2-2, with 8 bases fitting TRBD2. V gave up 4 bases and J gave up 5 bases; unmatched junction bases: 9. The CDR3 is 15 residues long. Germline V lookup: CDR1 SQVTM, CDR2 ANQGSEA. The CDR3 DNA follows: TGCAGCGTTGCGATTAGCGGGGTTGGGACCGGGGAGCTGTTTTTT. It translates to CSVAISGVGTGELFF.